This T cell receptor (beta chain) was documented in a study of cytomegalovirus exposure and HLA in healthy donors. PCR involved 60 Vbeta and 13 Jbeta primers. Data came from immunoSEQ multiplex PCR; TCRdb stores just in-frame clones and leaves some out. The sample yields more than 95,000 clones, more than 60% seen once. Between the trimmed V and J ends, which lost 3 bases and 1 base, there was a span of 9 bases. The CDR3 length is 14 residues. Per the germline V gene, CDR1 is SGHVS and CDR2 is FQNEAQ. Notes on the study in general: Apart from CMV serostatus, no immune exposure information was available.

In this sample, this clone turned up once. As yet, its antigen is unknown. The sequence came from a male donor in good health and CMV-seronegative. Source material: PBMCs. The chain combines TRBV7-8 with TRBJ1-1; D not resolved. CDR3 nucleotides: TGTGCCAGCAGCTTGGCGGGTGGGAACACTGAAGCTTTCTTT. Its translation: CASSLAGGNTEAFF.